Each of the 24 T cell receptor beta chains below was sequenced from the same sample in a study of T cells in Graves' hyperthyroidism and ophthalmopathy. RNA transcripts were the template for amplifying TCR beta CDR3 regions. In the first-round RT-PCR of the TCR CDR3, the HTBI primer set was used. In TCRdb, the multiplex PCR reads were re-called with MiXCR into one record per CDR3 protein. The table records about 700,000 distinct CDR3 sequences, 14% of them present only once. The sample taken for sequencing was blood. The receptors were gathered from a woman aged 18-30 years with Graves' hyperthyroidism.

This clonotype was counted ten times or more. This chain connects TRBV18 to TRBJ2-7, with no clear D. Trimming left V 3 bases short and J 7 bases short, with 13 bases between. This CDR3 comprises 13 residues. In germline, CDR1 is KGHSH, CDR2 LQKENI. The chain's CDR3 is CASSPQTQVEQYF. The CDR3 DNA reads TGTGCCAGCTCACCCCAGACCCAGGTGGAGCAGTACTTC.

The J gene is TRBJ1-1, the V gene TRBV30, with D uncertain. Germline CDR1 is GTSNPN and CDR2 is SVGIG (reference sequence). The CDR3 totals 12 residues. Trimming stripped 8 bases from V and 0 bases from J, with 10 bases between. This chain's CDR3 is CAAGSVNTEAFF. CDR3 nucleotides: TGTGCCGCCGGTAGCGTGAACACTGAAGCTTTCTTT.

This clonotype was observed at least ten times. The rearrangement joins TRBV5-1 to TRBJ2-1; D unresolved. V lost 0 bases, J lost 2 bases, and 6 bases lay in between. Germline values: CDR1 SGHRS, CDR2 YFSETQ. CDR3 size: 14 residues. In DNA form, the CDR3 reads TGCGCCAGCAGCTTGGTACAGACCTACAATGAGCAGTTCTTC. As protein: CASSLVQTYNEQFF.

CDR3 in amino acids: CAWSTGLLSGEQFF. As DNA, the CDR3 is TGTGCCTGGTCTACTGGGCTATTGAGCGGTGAGCAGTTCTTC. The chain couples TRBV30 to TRBJ2-1; the D gene is possibly TRBD2 (5 bases). Germline-derived CDR1 and CDR2 are GTSNPN and SVGIG (reference sequence). The CDR3 spans 14 residues. The V end lost 5 bases, the J end lost 9 bases, and 20 bases lay between the germline ends.

There are a few counts of this clonotype. The chain has TRBV7-3 and TRBJ2-7; 11 nucleotides line up with TRBD2. The CDR3 runs to 15 residues. After removal of 5 bases from V and 7 bases from J, the junction contained 10 bases not matched to a gene. Germline V lookup: CDR1 SGHTA, CDR2 FQGTGA. Written as DNA, the CDR3 is TGTGCCAGCAGCCGAGTAGCGGGAGGGCTGGGGGAGCAGTACTTC. This encodes CASSRVAGGLGEQYF. The complete variable domain, with remaining parts taken from reference TRBV7-3 and TRBJ2-7, reads GAGVSQTPSNKVTEKGKYVELRCDPISGHTALYWYRQSLGQGPEFLIYFQGTGAADDSGLPNDRFFAVRPEGSVSTLKIQRTERGDSAVYLCASSRVAGGLGEQYFGPGTRLTVT.

This sequence joins TRBV10-3 and TRBJ1-5; D gene uncertain. The CDR3 extends over 15 amino acids. Germline V gene lookup returns CDR1 ENHRY and CDR2 SYGVKD. Between the trimmed V and J ends, which lost 0 bases and 4 bases, there was a span of 10 bases. The CDR3 DNA is TGTGCCATCAGTGAGTCGATTATGGGAAATCAGCCCCAGCATTTT. This gives the protein CAISESIMGNQPQHF.

This chain joins TRBV7-3 and TRBJ2-2; 8 positions agree with TRBD1. Looked up from germline, CDR1 is SGHTA and CDR2 is FQGTGA. Unmatched junction bases numbered 8, after V lost 2 bases and J lost 6 bases. CDR3 length: 16 residues. The CDR3 DNA reads TGTGCCAGCAGCTTAGCAGGGGGCGCCGAGGCCGGGGAGCTGTTTTTT. Protein: CASSLAGGAEAGELFF.

This clonotype was found a few times. The chain uses TRBV4-1 and TRBJ1-5; no reliable D call. The germline V gene has CDR1 MGHRA and CDR2 YSYEKL. V lost 4 bases to trimming and J lost 0 bases, with 13 bases between them. The length of the CDR3 is 16 residues. The CDR3 sequence is CASSLDGPNSNQPQHF. DNA for the CDR3: TGCGCCAGCAGCCTCGACGGACCGAATAGCAATCAGCCCCAGCATTTT.

V usage is TRBV7-9 and J usage is TRBJ2-3; TRBD2 is a possible D gene (6 bases). The CDR3 has 16 amino acids. The germline V gene has CDR1 SEHNR and CDR2 FQNEAQ (reference sequence). V lost 3 bases and J lost 3, with 16 bases in between. CDR3 region: CASSFPRDGRTDTQYF. Here the CDR3 DNA reads TGTGCCAGCAGCTTTCCCCGGGACGGGAGAACAGATACGCAGTATTTT.

The genes are TRBV7-2 and TRBJ1-6; D remains unclear. V dropped 0 bases and J dropped 5 bases, with 8 bases sitting between them. Germline values: CDR1 SGHTA, CDR2 FQGNSA. The CDR3 spans 15 residues. The CDR3, as DNA: TGTGCCAGCAGCTTAGCTTCGGATAATAATTCACCCCTCCACTTT. Its protein product is CASSLASDNNSPLHF.

This clonotype was detected many times. The rearrangement joins TRBV28 to TRBJ1-4; D remains ambiguous. V was cut by 2 bases and J by 5 bases, with 12 bases left in between. This CDR3 spans 15 amino acids. Germline values: CDR1 MDHEN, CDR2 SYDVKM. The CDR3 loop is CASSLMGTGNEKLFF. As DNA, the CDR3 is TGTGCCAGCAGTTTAATGGGTACCGGGAATGAAAAACTGTTTTTT.

The genes are TRBV5-6 and TRBJ1-3; 7 bases map to TRBD1. The trim removed 4 bases at V and 2 bases at J, leaving 3 bases unmatched. CDR3 length: 14 amino acids. From germline, CDR1 is SGHDT and CDR2 YYEEEE. DNA for the CDR3: TGTGCCAGCAGCCGCACAGGGGCTGGAAACACCATATATTTT. Translation gives CASSRTGAGNTIYF.

CDR3 bases: TGCAGTGCTAGAGATTTTTCAGCTTCATACACAGATACGCAGTATTTT. Translation gives CSARDFSASYTDTQYF. The V gene is TRBV20-1, the J gene TRBJ2-3; no clear D gene. Trimming took 0 bases from V and 2 from J, leaving 15 bases between them. This CDR3 has 16 residues. Germline V CDR1 and CDR2: DFQATT, SNEGSKA (reference sequence).

There are many counts of this clonotype. The chain has TRBV18 and TRBJ1-6, with 8 positions matching TRBD1. Germline trimming cut 6 bases from V and 6 bases from J; bases unmatched to any gene: 4. Per the germline V gene, CDR1 is KGHSH and CDR2 is LQKENI. The CDR3 spans 14 residues. The CDR3 region has the DNA TGTGCCAGCTCCCGGACAGGGACTAATTCACCCCTCCACTTT. It is translated as CASSRTGTNSPLHF.

This chain's CDR3 is CAISQPGEKLFF. In DNA form, the CDR3 reads TGTGCCATCAGTCAACCCGGCGAAAAACTGTTTTTT. The rearrangement joins TRBV10-3 to TRBJ1-4, with no clear D. V shed 5 bases and J shed 8 bases, with 9 bases lying between them. Germline CDR1 ENHRY, CDR2 SYGVKD. The CDR3 contains 12 residues.

In this sample, this clonotype turned up many times. This chain joins TRBV30 and TRBJ2-1; D is unclear. The CDR3 runs to 14 residues. The V and J ends lost 4 bases and 6 bases respectively, with 16 bases between them. Germline V CDR1 and CDR2: GTSNPN, SVGIG (reference sequence). The CDR3 here is CAWKLSLVSNEQFF. CDR3 DNA: TGTGCCTGGAAGTTGTCACTGGTTTCCAATGAGCAGTTCTTC.

This clonotype was seen at least ten times. The CDR3 DNA reads as TGTGCCATCTCTCAATGGGACAGGGCTACCTACGAGCAGTACTTC. Protein: CAISQWDRATYEQYF. The rearrangement joins TRBV7-9 to TRBJ2-7, with 9 bases matching TRBD1. The CDR3 is 15 amino acids. CDR1 SEHNR and CDR2 FQNEAQ come from the germline V gene (reference sequence). V shed 10 bases, J shed 2 bases, and the junction held 12 bases outside the gene matches.

V gene TRBV27 combines with J gene TRBJ2-7; D could derive from TRBD1 or TRBD2 (5 bases each). This CDR3 contains 14 residues. The V end lost 1 base, the J end lost 6 bases, and 13 bases lay between the germline ends. CDR1 MNHEY and CDR2 SMNVEV come from the germline V gene (reference sequence). The CDR3 region has the DNA TGTGCCAGCAGTTTATATCCCGGGGCCGGCGAGCAGTACTTC. This codes for CASSLYPGAGEQYF.

This clonotype occurred many times. The rearrangement joins TRBV18 to TRBJ2-3; D remains ambiguous. Germline CDR1 reads KGHSH; CDR2 reads LQKENI. The CDR3 is made up of 13 amino acids. Trimming cost V 7 bases and J 2 bases, with 10 bases left between them. In nucleotides, the CDR3 is TGTGCCAGCTACAAGGTCCTCACAGATACGCAGTATTTT. Translated: CASYKVLTDTQYF.

The genes are TRBV6-1 and TRBJ2-1; 7 nucleotides agree with TRBD2. This CDR3 spans 15 amino acids. From germline, CDR1 is MNHNS and CDR2 SASEGT. Trimming removed 6 bases from V and 2 bases from J; junction bases left unmatched: 7. Here the CDR3 DNA reads TGTGCCAGCAGCAGAGGGACTACGGCCTACAATGAGCAGTTCTTC. This sequence encodes CASSRGTTAYNEQFF.

This clonotype has a handful of counts. The chain couples TRBV27 to TRBJ2-2, with a weak D call TRBD2 (5 bases). The germline CDR1 and CDR2 sequences are MNHEY and SMNVEV (reference sequence). CDR3 length equals 15 residues. V was cut by 10 bases and J by 0 bases, with 15 bases left in between. This CDR3 is CATAPGISNTGELFF. The CDR3 DNA sequence: TGTGCCACCGCGCCGGGGATTTCGAACACCGGGGAGCTGTTTTTT.

There are many counts of this clonotype. J is TRBJ2-1 and V is TRBV11-2; 11 positions agree with TRBD2. The CDR3 has 17 residues. Trimming cost V 5 bases and J 4 bases; bases outside gene matches: 10. Germline CDR1 and CDR2: SGHAT and FQNNGV. The CDR3, as DNA: TGTGCCAGCAGCCCCCGAGGGACTAGCGGACATTACAATGAGCAGTTCTTC. This gives the protein CASSPRGTSGHYNEQFF. Full variable domain (outside the CDR3, taken from reference TRBV11-2 and TRBJ2-1): EAGVAQSPRYKIIEKRQSVAFWCNPISGHATLYWYQQILGQGPKLLIQFQNNGVVDDSQLPKDRFSAERLKGVDSTLKIQPAKLEDSAVYLCASSPRGTSGHYNEQFFGPGTRLTVL.

This clonotype was seen at least ten times. The chain carries TRBV7-8 and TRBJ2-1; 9 bases map to TRBD2. V trimming: 4 bases; J trimming: 8 bases; junction bases outside the gene matches: 15. CDR3 length: 17 amino acids. Germline assignment: CDR1 SGHVS and CDR2 FQNEAQ. CDR3 residues: CASSSSIAGVIADEQFF. Written as DNA, the CDR3 is TGTGCCAGCAGCTCCAGTATAGCGGGAGTGATCGCCGATGAGCAGTTCTTC.

This chain connects TRBV27 to TRBJ2-2; no clear D gene. V dropped 5 bases and J dropped 6 bases, with 16 bases sitting between them. Germline values: CDR1 MNHEY, CDR2 SMNVEV (reference sequence). The CDR3 is made up of 15 amino acids. CDR3 sequence reads: CASSPMEGFSGELFF. The CDR3 DNA reads as TGTGCCAGCAGTCCAATGGAAGGTTTCTCCGGGGAGCTGTTTTTT.